This TCR beta chain was identified during a study of T-cell memory formation after mild COVID-19. TCRdb fed the 5' RACE reads into MiXCR, producing one record per CDR3 protein. Of about 130,000 distinct CDR3 sequences in the sample, roughly 15% were seen once. Points from the study as a whole: Clones that shrank (day 15 to 85) were balanced CD4/CD8, whereas later expanders leaned CD4+.

This clonotype occurred a few times. As yet, its antigen is unknown. The CDR3 extends over 16 amino acids. V lost 3 bases to trimming and J lost 5 bases, with 19 bases between them. In germline, CDR1 is MNHEY, CDR2 SMNVEV (reference sequence). The clonotype comes from an adult woman who had mild COVID-19 (a few samples of this study predate the infection). Cell type and time point are not known. Material: PBMCs or a T cell subset sorted from them (not recorded which). The chain employs TRBV27 and TRBJ2-5; TRBD1 might be the D (6 bases). The CDR3 here is CASSFRQAYQGETQYF. The CDR3 DNA follows: TGTGCCAGCAGTTTTCGGCAGGCCTATCAGGGGGAGACCCAGTACTTC.